Listed here are 10 T cell receptor beta chains from one sample, sequenced in a study of OX40 agonist ivuxolimab in advanced cancers. Libraries were prepared by immunoSEQ multiplex PCR; TCRdb keeps only in-frame clonotypes and omits some of them. The data hold about 79,000 clones, with 88% observed a single time. The sample in question was CD4+ or CD8+ T cells sorted from blood, obtained in a trial of the OX40 agonist ivuxolimab. The receptor set was obtained from an adult with an advanced solid tumor such as melanoma, head and neck, liver or kidney cancer.

V gene TRBV19 combines with J gene TRBJ1-1; 8 nucleotides line up with TRBD1. Germline CDR1 reads LNHDA; CDR2 reads SQIVND (reference sequence). The ends lost 3 bases at V and 5 bases at J; junction bases unmatched: 14. The CDR3 is 17 residues long. CDR3 nucleotide sequence: TGTGCCAGTAGTATCTCTGGGACAGGCAGGGGGCAGACTGAAGCTTTCTTT. As protein: CASSISGTGRGQTEAFF.

As DNA, the CDR3 is TGTGCCAGCAGCTACGGACAGCACAGCAGCTATGGCTACACCTTC. Protein product: CASSYGQHSSYGYTF. V and J are TRBV7-3 and TRBJ1-2; D perhaps matches TRBD1 (6 bases). The CDR3 runs 15 residues. Per the germline V gene, CDR1 is SGHTA and CDR2 is FQGTGA. V was cut by 4 bases and J by 4 bases, with 16 bases left in between.

The chain employs TRBV6-5 and TRBJ2-3; D possibly corresponds to TRBD1 (5 bases). CDR1 is MNHEY and CDR2 is SVGAGI in the germline V gene. This CDR3 has 13 residues. V gave up 3 bases and J gave up 4 bases, with 8 bases separating them. The CDR3 here is CASSYSGSDTQYF. The CDR3 DNA reads TGTGCCAGCAGTTATTCAGGGTCAGATACGCAGTATTTT.

The V gene is TRBV6-1, the J gene TRBJ1-3; 8 nucleotides align to TRBD1. Germline V CDR1 and CDR2: MNHNS, SASEGT. The V gene end was trimmed by 3 bases and the J gene end by 4 bases; junction bases not matched to a gene: 5. CDR3 size: 15 residues. The CDR3 nucleotides read TGTGCCAGCAGTGACGGACAGGGAGTCGGAAACACCATATATTTT. Protein sequence: CASSDGQGVGNTIYF.

J is TRBJ2-1 and V is TRBV21-1. TRBV21-1 is recorded as a pseudogene. The CDR3 is 13 residues long. The DNA for the CDR3 is TGTGCCAGCAACCTAGACACCGACAATGAGCAGTTCTTC. Translated, it gives CASNLDTDNEQFF.

The chain couples TRBV2 to TRBJ2-3; TRBD2 matches 8 bases. The CDR3 totals 14 residues. Germline CDR1 reads SNHLY; CDR2 reads FYNNEI. The V and J ends lost 6 bases and 2 bases, in that order; junction bases with no gene match: 4. The CDR3 coding sequence is TGTGCCAGCAGGACCGGGAGGGTCACAGATACGCAGTATTTT. This encodes CASRTGRVTDTQYF. The full variable domain, in which reference TRBV2 and TRBJ2-3 provide the parts outside the CDR3, is EPEVTQTPSHQVTQMGQEVILRCVPISNHLYFYWYRQILGQKVEFLVSFYNNEISEKSEIFDDQFSVERPDGSNFTLKIRSTKLEDSAMYFCASRTGRVTDTQYFGPGTRLTVL.

The J gene is TRBJ2-5, the V gene TRBV7-2; TRBD2 agrees at 7 bases. J gave up 2 bases and V 1 base, and 4 bases lay outside the gene matches. Germline values: CDR1 SGHTA, CDR2 FQGNSA. CDR3 length equals 15 residues. CDR3 in DNA: TGTGCCAGCAGCTTAGTGAGCGGGGCACAAGAGACCCAGTACTTC. It yields the protein CASSLVSGAQETQYF.

The J gene is TRBJ1-2, the V gene TRBV5-1; tentatively, D is TRBD1 (6 bases). Trimming removed 5 bases at V and 5 bases at J, with 22 bases between. The CDR3 spans 16 residues. Germline CDR1 is SGHRS and CDR2 is YFSETQ. The DNA of the CDR3 is TGCGCCAGCAGGTCCGGGACGGGGGCGCCGGCGTATGGCTACACCTTC. Translation gives CASRSGTGAPAYGYTF.

The chain combines TRBV5-4 with TRBJ2-5, with TRBD1 identical over 7 bases. Losses at the gene ends were 3 bases for V and 2 bases for J; bases not matched to a gene: 10. Germline V CDR1 and CDR2: SGHNT, YYREEE (reference sequence). CDR3 length: 16 amino acids. The CDR3, as DNA: TGTGCCAGCAGCTCTAGACAGGGCAAATTGCAAGAGACCCAGTACTTC. Protein product: CASSSRQGKLQETQYF.

The rearrangement joins TRBV6-1 to TRBJ1-2; no firm D call. Between the trimmed V and J ends, which lost 1 base and 5 bases, there was a span of 5 bases. This CDR3 has 12 residues. Germline V lookup: CDR1 MNHNS, CDR2 SASEGT. CDR3 protein: CASSEVSYGYTF. CDR3 nucleotides: TGTGCCAGCAGTGAAGTGTCATATGGCTACACCTTC.